This passage covers 2 T cell receptor beta chains from one sample sequenced in a study of cytomegalovirus exposure and HLA in healthy donors. PCR used 60 Vbeta primers and 13 Jbeta primers. Assay used: immunoSEQ multiplex PCR; TCRdb lists only in-frame clones, some missing. The sample holds roughly 120,000 clones; 60% to 75% are singletons and the top ten take roughly 3%. The sample taken for sequencing was PBMCs. The receptors derive from a woman in her thirties or forties in good health and CMV-seropositive.

Comment on this clone: Only one base separates this from a far larger clonotype, so it likely reflects a read error. This CDR3 is also generated by other DNA sequences in the sample. V and J are TRBV30 and TRBJ1-1, with D tentatively TRBD1 (5 bases). The CDR3 totals 16 residues. Germline CDR1 and CDR2: GTSNPN and SVGIG (reference sequence). The V end lost 0 bases, the J end lost 4 bases, and 18 bases lay between the germline ends. In nucleotides, the CDR3 is TGTGCCTGGAGTGTCGAAGCGGGGGGAGTTGGCACTGAAGCTTTCTTT. The encoded protein is CAWSVEAGGVGTEAFF.

The table lists this clone with a count of one. V is TRBV7-2 and J is TRBJ1-1, with a tentative D call TRBD1 (6 bases). This CDR3 comprises 13 residues. Deletions cut 4 bases from V and 4 bases from J, with 10 bases between. The germline V gene encodes CDR1 SGHTA and CDR2 FQGNSA. The CDR3 sequence: CASSSQGSTEAFF. As DNA, the CDR3 is TGTGCCAGCAGCTCTCAGGGGAGCACTGAAGCTTTCTTT.